This passage covers 29 T cell receptor beta chains from one sample sequenced in a study of cytomegalovirus exposure and HLA in healthy donors. Assay used: immunoSEQ multiplex PCR; TCRdb lists only in-frame clones, some missing. The sample has 150,000 to 200,000 clones, around nine tenths seen once; the top ten hold roughly 3%. The sample taken for sequencing was PBMCs. These receptors came from a man aged 18 to 29 in good health and CMV-seropositive.

The chain employs TRBV29-1 and TRBJ2-7; D may be TRBD2 (7 bases). V was pared by 0 bases and J by 3 bases, with 12 bases between. The germline CDR1 and CDR2 sequences are SQVTM and ANQGSEA. The CDR3 extends over 14 amino acids. The CDR3 DNA sequence: TGCAGCGTTGAAGAACGGGGGGCCCACTACGAGCAGTACTTC. It is translated as CSVEERGAHYEQYF.

As to this clone: At one end the junction does not follow the germline gene, possibly because of a read error. The V gene is TRBV28, the J gene TRBJ2-1; weak D call: TRBD2 (6 bases). CDR1 and CDR2 (germline): MDHEN, SYDVKM. The CDR3 is 15 amino acids. CDR3 nucleotides: TGTGCCAGCACTTTAACTAGCCCATCCTACAATGAGCAGTTCTTC. Its protein product is CASTLTSPSYNEQFF.

This rearrangement joins TRBV4-3 to TRBJ2-7; the match to TRBD1 covers 9 bases. V shed 5 bases, J shed 2 bases, and the junction held 4 bases outside the gene matches. CDR3 size: 14 residues. Germline-derived CDR1 and CDR2 are LGHNA and YSLEER. CDR3 sequence (DNA): TGCGCCAGCAGCTTCCGGGACAGGGCCTACGAGCAGTACTTC. It is translated as CASSFRDRAYEQYF.

CDR3 residues: CASSIQGFQPQHF. The DNA for the CDR3 is TGTGCCAGCAGTATACAGGGATTTCAGCCCCAGCATTTT. This chain connects TRBV28 to TRBJ1-5; D might be TRBD1 (6 bases). The CDR3 covers 13 residues. V dropped 5 bases and J dropped 6 bases, with 11 bases sitting between them. Germline V gene lookup returns CDR1 MDHEN and CDR2 SYDVKM.

This clone was seen more than once but under ten times. V is TRBV6-5 and J is TRBJ2-7; 8 bases are shared with TRBD1. The trim removed 5 bases at V and 5 bases at J, leaving 11 bases unmatched. Germline V lookup: CDR1 MNHEY, CDR2 SVGAGI. The CDR3 consists of 15 residues. The CDR3 DNA reads as TGTGCCAGCAGTCGGCTCTCAGGGGGCCGGGACGAGCAGTACTTC. This sequence encodes CASSRLSGGRDEQYF.

The chain uses TRBV4-2 and TRBJ2-3, with TRBD2 identical over 8 bases. Trimming took 0 bases from V and 0 from J; bases not matched to a gene: 2. The length of the CDR3 is 16 residues. Germline-derived CDR1 and CDR2 are LGHNA and YNFKEQ. CDR3 sequence reads: CASSQDPGGSTDTQYF. The DNA of the CDR3 is TGTGCCAGCAGCCAAGATCCGGGAGGGAGCACAGATACGCAGTATTTT.

This chain links TRBV7-9 with TRBJ1-2; 10 bases align to TRBD1. V gave up 5 bases and J gave up 4 bases; unmatched junction bases: 10. This CDR3 comprises 16 residues. The germline CDR1 and CDR2 sequences are SEHNR and FQNEAQ (reference sequence). This CDR3 reads CASSPSEGQGIYGYTF. For the CDR3, the DNA is TGTGCCAGCAGCCCGTCGGAGGGACAGGGGATCTATGGCTACACCTTC.

This clone was found once. The gene calls are TRBV30 and TRBJ2-4; 7 nucleotides agree with TRBD1. V lost 3 bases, J lost 6 bases, and 5 bases stayed unmatched. Germline V gives CDR1 GTSNPN, CDR2 SVGIG (reference sequence). The CDR3 extends over 13 amino acids. The DNA of the CDR3 is TGTGCCTGGAGCGGGGACAGCGGAAACATTCAGTACTTC. Translated: CAWSGDSGNIQYF.

The chain recombines TRBV4-1 with TRBJ2-3; D perhaps matches TRBD2 (5 bases). Trimming took 0 bases from V and 4 from J, leaving 11 bases between them. The CDR3 has 15 residues. The germline V gene has CDR1 MGHRA and CDR2 YSYEKL. The CDR3 here is CASSQDGKGPDTQYF. CDR3 bases: TGCGCCAGCAGCCAAGACGGGAAGGGCCCAGATACGCAGTATTTT.

V gene TRBV4-2 combines with J gene TRBJ2-2, with D possibly being TRBD2 (7 bases). Germline CDR1 LGHNA, CDR2 YNFKEQ. Trimming removed 0 bases at V and 10 bases at J, with 9 bases between. The CDR3 consists of 13 residues. CDR3: CASSQDRGAELFF. The CDR3, as DNA: TGTGCCAGCAGCCAAGACCGGGGGGCGGAGCTGTTTTTT.

This rearrangement joins TRBV19 to TRBJ1-5; tentatively, D is TRBD1 (6 bases). Trimming took off 5 bases at V and 1 base at J, with 12 bases between the two ends. The CDR3 has 15 residues. Germline-derived CDR1 and CDR2 are LNHDA and SQIVND (reference sequence). In nucleotides, the CDR3 is TGTGCCAGTAGTGTCGAAGGGGGAAGCAATCAGCCCCAGCATTTT. Translating gives CASSVEGGSNQPQHF. The full variable domain, rest sourced from reference TRBV19 and TRBJ1-5, is DGGITQSPKYLFRKEGQNVTLSCEQNLNHDAMYWYRQDPGQGLRLIYYSQIVNDFQKGDIAEGYSVSREKKESFPLTVTSAQKNPTAFYLCASSVEGGSNQPQHFGDGTRLSIL.

This clone has a single count. The chain has TRBV5-8 and TRBJ1-1; D ambiguous. The CDR3 runs to 13 residues. Trimming left V 0 bases short and J 7 bases short, with 10 bases between. CDR1 is SGHTS, CDR2 YDEGEE, per germline. CDR3 sequence reads: CASSLAAGIEAFF. As DNA, the CDR3 is TGTGCCAGCAGCTTGGCCGCGGGGATTGAAGCTTTCTTT.

This rearrangement joins TRBV7-9 to TRBJ2-7; D call uncertain. This CDR3 is 14 amino acids long. Germline CDR1 and CDR2: SEHNR and FQNEAQ (reference sequence). Between the trimmed V and J ends, which lost 1 base and 6 bases, there was a span of 13 bases. The CDR3 region is CASSLGNAYGEQYF. CDR3 bases: TGTGCCAGCAGCTTAGGTAACGCGTACGGCGAGCAGTACTTC.

This chain uses TRBV9 with TRBJ2-7; TRBD2 might be the D (5 bases). CDR3 length: 11 residues. CDR1 is SGDLS, CDR2 YYNGEE, per germline. V was pared by 4 bases and J by 5 bases, with 7 bases between. CDR3 sequence reads: CASSHGDEQYF. CDR3 sequence (DNA): TGTGCCAGCAGCCACGGGGACGAGCAGTACTTC.

The rearrangement uses TRBV6-6 and TRBJ1-4; D gene uncertain. Germline values: CDR1 MNHNY, CDR2 SVGAGI (reference sequence). This CDR3 region has 13 residues. The V gene lost 6 bases and the J gene lost 5 bases, with 10 bases spanning the gap. DNA of the CDR3: TGTGCCAGCAGGGCAGGACTGAATGAAAAACTGTTTTTT. Protein: CASRAGLNEKLFF.

J is TRBJ2-7 and V is TRBV5-3; D possibly corresponds to TRBD1 (5 bases). TRBV5-3 is noted as an ORF with a role that remains uncertain. Trimming took 4 bases from V and 2 from J, leaving 16 bases between them. The CDR3 is 15 amino acids. The CDR3 spells CARSPTLQEPYEQYF. In DNA, the CDR3 is TGTGCCAGAAGCCCGACCCTACAGGAGCCCTACGAGCAGTACTTC.

Only a few counts were recorded for this clone. The V and J genes are TRBV4-1 and TRBJ2-2, with 7 bases aligning to TRBD2. Germline CDR1 MGHRA, CDR2 YSYEKL. There are 14 residues in the CDR3. V trimming: 4 bases; J trimming: 5 bases; junction bases outside the gene matches: 4. In DNA, the CDR3 is TGCGCCAGCAGCCGGACTAGGGATACCGGGGAGCTGTTTTTT. As protein: CASSRTRDTGELFF.

The rearrangement links TRBV7-9 to TRBJ2-7; D unclear. Deletions cut 4 bases from V and 2 bases from J, with 12 bases between. Germline V lookup: CDR1 SEHNR, CDR2 FQNEAQ (reference sequence). There are 14 residues in the CDR3. DNA for the CDR3: TGTGCCAGCAGCTATGACGGGTCACCCTACGAGCAGTACTTC. It encodes CASSYDGSPYEQYF.

The chain has TRBV2 and TRBJ2-1; 7 bases agree with TRBD2. The CDR3 runs 16 residues. From germline, CDR1 is SNHLY and CDR2 FYNNEI. V lost 1 base to trimming and J lost 0 bases; unmatched junction nucleotides: 3. DNA of the CDR3: TGTGCCAGCAGTGAAGGGAGACTAGCCTCCTACAATGAGCAGTTCTTC. Its protein product is CASSEGRLASYNEQFF.

This clone has just one count. J is TRBJ2-7 and V is TRBV19, with 9 bases aligning to TRBD2. Germline V gene lookup returns CDR1 LNHDA and CDR2 SQIVND (reference sequence). CDR3 length: 15 residues. The junction had 7 bases not matched to a gene; V was cut back by 3 bases and J by 4 bases. CDR3 protein: CASSILAGKLYEQYF. The DNA of the CDR3 is TGTGCCAGTAGTATCCTAGCGGGAAAGCTGTACGAGCAGTACTTC.

As DNA, the CDR3 is TGTGCCAGCAGCCATTCGAGCGGGAGTACCTCCGAGACAGATACGCAGTATTTT. This sequence encodes CASSHSSGSTSETDTQYF. The chain recombines TRBV4-2 with TRBJ2-3; 8 positions match TRBD2. CDR1 is LGHNA and CDR2 is YNFKEQ in the germline V gene. With V trimmed by 3 bases and J by 3 bases, 14 bases remained unmatched. The CDR3 contains 18 residues.

The V and J genes are TRBV21-1 and TRBJ2-2; the table's D call, TRBD1, was not checked against the DNA. TRBV21-1 is listed as a pseudogene. The CDR3 runs 14 residues. The CDR3 DNA sequence: TGTGCCAGCAGCAACAGGTCGTCCACCGGGGAGCTGTTTTTT. Translated: CASSNRSSTGELFF.

The V and J genes are TRBV10-3 and TRBJ1-5; perhaps TRBD1 as D (6 bases). The CDR3 runs 14 residues. CDR1 and CDR2 (germline): ENHRY, SYGVKD. V gave up 3 bases and J gave up 4 bases, with 10 bases separating them. CDR3 DNA: TGTGCCATCAGTGACAGGGGCGTTAATCAGCCCCAGCATTTT. It is translated as CAISDRGVNQPQHF.

V is TRBV7-3 and J is TRBJ2-5; 8 bases align to TRBD1. Germline lookup yields CDR1 SGHTA and CDR2 FQGTGA. This CDR3 has 14 amino acids. V was clipped by 4 bases and J by 5 bases; unmatched bases: 6. The CDR3 loop is CASSSRGPGETQYF. The DNA of the CDR3 is TGTGCCAGCAGCTCCAGGGGGCCCGGGGAGACCCAGTACTTC.

This clone was counted a single time. The genes are TRBV19 and TRBJ1-2; 9 bases agree with TRBD1. With V trimmed by 5 bases and J by 6 bases, 13 bases remained unmatched. This CDR3 comprises 16 residues. Germline V gene data show CDR1 as LNHDA and CDR2 as SQIVND (reference sequence). CDR3 amino acids: CASSGFRDREKDGYTF. The CDR3 bases are TGTGCCAGTAGTGGATTCCGGGACAGGGAAAAGGATGGCTACACCTTC. Full variable domain (rest looked up from reference TRBV19 and TRBJ1-2): DGGITQSPKYLFRKEGQNVTLSCEQNLNHDAMYWYRQDPGQGLRLIYYSQIVNDFQKGDIAEGYSVSREKKESFPLTVTSAQKNPTAFYLCASSGFRDREKDGYTFGSGTRLTVV.

Only a few counts were recorded for this clone. The chain couples TRBV20-1 to TRBJ1-3, with D unclear. Germline-derived CDR1 and CDR2 are DFQATT and SNEGSKA (reference sequence). CDR3 length: 11 residues. The V and J ends lost 5 bases and 9 bases respectively, with 11 bases between them. CDR3 bases: TGCAGTGCTGAGCGGGGTGGCACCATATATTTT. This sequence encodes CSAERGGTIYF.

This clone came up once. The genes are TRBV9 and TRBJ2-5; tentatively, D is TRBD1 (6 bases). The CDR3 covers 14 residues. V was cut by 2 bases and J by 2 bases, with 10 bases left in between. In germline, CDR1 is SGDLS, CDR2 YYNGEE. The CDR3 nucleotides are TGTGCCAGCAGCGTCGGGACAAAGCAAGAGACCCAGTACTTC. Residues: CASSVGTKQETQYF.

This chain links TRBV6-6 with TRBJ2-7; 9 positions match TRBD2. The J segment lost 2 bases and the V segment lost 6 bases, leaving 8 bases of the junction unmatched. This CDR3 is built from 15 residues. Per germline, CDR1 MNHNY and CDR2 SVGAGI (reference sequence). The CDR3 coding sequence is TGTGCCAGCAGCCAAAGCGGGGGGCATGCCTACGAGCAGTACTTC. Amino acids: CASSQSGGHAYEQYF.

The rearrangement uses TRBV4-1 and TRBJ2-6, with 7 bases aligning to TRBD1. The length of the CDR3 is 17 residues. Germline V gene lookup returns CDR1 MGHRA and CDR2 YSYEKL. V was pared by 4 bases and J by 4 bases, with 10 bases of the junction left unmatched. The CDR3 region is CASSRGTQGSGANVLTF. For the CDR3, the DNA is TGCGCCAGCAGCCGGGGGACACAGGGGAGCGGGGCCAACGTCCTGACTTTC.